The rows below give T cell receptor beta chains drawn from one sample of a study of cytomegalovirus exposure and HLA in healthy donors. TCRdb keeps only in-frame clones here, not all; method: immunoSEQ multiplex PCR. This listing includes some 160,000 clones. Sequencing was done on a sample of PBMCs. The source is a man aged 30 to 45 in good health and CMV-seronegative. The CDR3 runs from the conserved cysteine through the conserved F or W. The order of the fields is CDR3 length, J gene, D gene, V gene, CDR3 DNA, CDR3 protein. D genes are given only for firm matches.

15 | TRBJ2-1 | TRBD2 | TRBV30 | TGTGCCTGGAGTGTACGGGGAGGGCACTACAATGAGCAGTTCTTC | CAWSVRGGHYNEQFF
15 | TRBJ2-3 | NA | TRBV5-1 | TGCGCCAGCAGCTACCTTAGCGGCGGCACAGATACGCAGTATTTT | CASSYLSGGTDTQYF
16 | TRBJ1-2 | TRBD1 | TRBV5-1 | TGCGCCAGCAGCCCAGACACCCGACAAGGACAGGATGGCTACACCTTC | CASSPDTRQGQDGYTF
14 | TRBJ1-4 | NA | TRBV28 | TGTGCCGTTCAGGGTGCCCCAACTAATGAAAAACTGTTTTTT | CAVQGAPTNEKLFF
14 | TRBJ1-1 | NA | TRBV5-1 | TGCGCCAGCAGCTTGTTGCAGGGGAACACTGAAGCTTTCTTT | CASSLLQGNTEAFF
16 | TRBJ2-2 | TRBD1 | TRBV2 | TGTGCCAGCAGTGTAAGAGGGGGCAGGAACACCGGGGAGCTGTTTTTT | CASSVRGGRNTGELFF
13 | TRBJ1-1 | TRBD1 | TRBV6-5 | TGTGCCAGCAGTTACCCCGACAGGGGGCGACAGTTCTTT | CASSYPDRGRQFF
14 | TRBJ2-7 | TRBD2 | TRBV10-1 | TGCGCCAGCAGTGGACTAGCGGGAGCCGGCGAGCAGTACTTC | CASSGLAGAGEQYF
14 | TRBJ2-3 | NA | TRBV5-1 | TGCGCCAGCAGCGTGTCCGTTAGCACAGATACGCAGTATTTT | CASSVSVSTDTQYF
12 | TRBJ2-3 | NA | TRBV27 | TGTGCCAGCAACCATCGGGGAGATACGCAGTATTTT | CASNHRGDTQYF
15 | TRBJ1-2 | TRBD1 | TRBV7-8 | TGTGCCAGCCGAAATACAGGGGGCGGAAACTATGGCTACACCTTC | CASRNTGGGNYGYTF
18 | TRBJ2-6 | TRBD1 | TRBV11-2 | TGTGCCAGCAGCCGACCGACAGGGGGCAGCTCTGGGGCCAACGTCCTGACTTTC | CASSRPTGGSSGANVLTF
13 | TRBJ1-2 | NA | TRBV10-1 | TGCGCCAGCAGCCGGAACGAGGGCTATGGCTACACCTTC | CASSRNEGYGYTF
15 | TRBJ2-4 | NA | TRBV28 | TGTGCCAGCAGCCGCCCGGGGGGCTGGAGAAACATTCAGTACTTC | CASSRPGGWRNIQYF
14 | TRBJ2-1 | NA | TRBV4-2 | TGTGCCAGCAGCCAAGAAGTTACATCAAATGAGCAGTTCTTC | CASSQEVTSNEQFF
11 | TRBJ1-1 | NA | TRBV28 | TGTGCCAGCAGTCGCCGGGACAAAGCTTTCTTT | CASSRRDKAFF
11 | TRBJ1-2 | NA | TRBV28 | TGTGCCAGCGGAAAATCGAGGGGCTACACCTTC | CASGKSRGYTF
15 | TRBJ1-4 | TRBD1 | TRBV2 | TGTGCCAGCAGCCTCCAGGACAGGGGGGTACGAAAACTGTTTTTT | CASSLQDRGVRKLFF
12 | TRBJ2-7 | NA | TRBV6-1 | TGTGCCAGCGCTCAGGGATCCTACGAGCAGTACTTC | CASAQGSYEQYF
16 | TRBJ2-1 | TRBD2 | TRBV28 | TGTGCCAGCAGGACTACGGGACTAGCGGGAGGGGATGAGCAGTTCTTC | CASRTTGLAGGDEQFF
17 | TRBJ2-3 | TRBD2 | TRBV10-2 | TGCGCCAGCAGTGAGAGGGCTAGCGGGGGGGGCTCAGATACGCAGTATTTT | CASSERASGGGSDTQYF
15 | TRBJ1-3 | NA | TRBV19 | TGTGCCAGTAGTACCGGACTGGAACGAGGAAACACCATATATTTT | CASSTGLERGNTIYF
16 | TRBJ1-5 | NA | TRBV2 | TGTGCCAGCTCGCGGAGGGGCGCGAGTAGCAATCAGCCCCAGCATTTT | CASSRRGASSNQPQHF
13 | TRBJ2-5 | TRBD2 | TRBV29-1 | TGCAGCGTCTTGACTAGCGGGTTTGGGACCCAGTACTTC | CSVLTSGFGTQYF
13 | TRBJ2-7 | TRBD1 | TRBV5-4 | TGTGCCAGCAGCTTTTCAGGGGGCGGCGAGCAGTACTTC | CASSFSGGGEQYF
13 | TRBJ1-1 | NA | TRBV6-1 | TGTGCCAGCAGAGTCAGGGTCGACACTGAAGCTTTCTTT | CASRVRVDTEAFF
14 | TRBJ1-5 | TRBD1 | TRBV7-3 | TGTGCCAGCAGCCCGACAGGGAGCAATCAGCCCCAGCATTTT | CASSPTGSNQPQHF
16 | TRBJ1-5 | NA | TRBV9 | TGTGCCAGCAGCGTAGGCCGCGGGGCTAGCAATCAGCCCCAGCATTTT | CASSVGRGASNQPQHF
15 | TRBJ2-7 | TRBD1 | TRBV6-6 | TGTGCCAGCAGTTACGCCGGGACAGACTACTACGAGCAGTACTTC | CASSYAGTDYYEQYF